The sequence of this T cell receptor (beta chain) was determined in a study of synovial regulatory T cells in juvenile arthritis. Study-level information: One patient received methotrexate plus infliximab; one lacked treatment information.

Concerning this clone itself: Its antigen is currently unknown.

Sequencing was performed with immunoSEQ multiplex PCR; in TCRdb, only in-frame clones are kept and a portion is missing. With around 9,000 clones in the sample, the ten largest clones hold about 1.5%. The CDR3 runs to 17 residues. The DNA is unrecorded. CDR1 is PRHDT and CDR2 is FYEKMQ in the germline V gene (reference sequence). Study outcomes and limitations: Synovial Teff and blood CPL repertoires partially overlapped with iaTreg TCR repertoires, which were largely patient-private. CDR3 overlap with synovial Tregs was higher for iaTregs than other blood Tregs. Compared with other blood Treg cells, inflammation-associated Treg cells had reduced TCR diversity.

Sequencing was done on a sample of Treg cells from blood. Documented subset: HLA-DR+ inflammation-associated blood Treg cells. This chain joins TRBV13 and TRBJ1-4; with no DNA, the TCRdb D assignment of TRBD1 cannot be verified. The sequence was collected from a donor aged 2-35 years with juvenile idiopathic arthritis. CDR3 protein: CASSAKTGRATNEKLFF.